What follows is one T cell receptor beta chain and its context. Its matching antigen is unknown. In the PCR, 60 Vbeta and 13 Jbeta primers were used. Sequencing was performed with immunoSEQ multiplex PCR; in TCRdb, only in-frame clones are kept and a portion is missing. The sample includes 140,000 to 150,000 clones, approximately 80% of them seen just once. This specimen belongs to a study of cytomegalovirus exposure and HLA in healthy donors. Study-wide results and caveats: Cytomegalovirus association was listed for about 170 TCR beta chains. Beyond CMV serostatus, there was no information to go on about immune exposure. Donors were assumed by presence/absence analyses to have roughly uniform sequencing depth. Earlier results showed most TCR beta V segments being productive about 87% or about 30% of the time.

Sequencing was carried out using PBMCs. This receptor was taken from a female donor in good health and CMV-seronegative.

The CDR3 is CASSYSVTGSTDTQYF. The CDR3, as DNA: TGTGCCAGCAGTTACTCGGTGACAGGGAGCACAGATACGCAGTATTTT. The chain employs TRBV6-5 and TRBJ2-3; TRBD1 agrees at 7 bases. The CDR3 is 16 amino acids. Germline CDR1 reads MNHEY; CDR2 reads SVGAGI. J gave up 0 bases and V 0 bases, and 3 bases lay outside the gene matches.